Detailed here is one T cell receptor (beta chain). What it binds is unknown. This record belongs to a study of cytomegalovirus exposure and HLA in healthy donors. Per germline, CDR1 MGHRA and CDR2 YSYEKL. The CDR3 is 14 amino acids. V was trimmed by 7 bases and J by 0 bases, leaving 12 bases between them. This PCR relied on a set of 60 Vbeta primers and 13 Jbeta primers. Profiling relied on immunoSEQ multiplex PCR, and the TCRdb table lists in-frame clones only, not all of them. This sample has more than 140,000 clones, with approximately 79% found just once. Findings and caveats of the study: It was shown in a later analysis that HLA-associated TCR beta chains were more clonally expanded than other, equally common chains.

The rearrangement links TRBV4-1 to TRBJ1-1, with TRBD1 as a possible D gene (5 bases). The TCR originated in a male donor in good health and CMV-seronegative. Material for sequencing was PBMCs. Here the CDR3 reads CASTWGPMNTEAFF. CDR3 DNA: TGCGCCAGCACGTGGGGCCCTATGAACACTGAAGCTTTCTTT.